The 8 T cell receptor beta chains listed next were all sequenced from one sample in a study of blood T cell repertoires in COVID-19. Repertoires were generated with immunoSEQ multiplex PCR, while TCRdb's copy carries only in-frame clones and drops some. This sample carries just under 350,000 clones, around 82% of them seen once, and the ten largest clones take approximately 3.1%. Input material: peripheral blood. These receptor sequences come from a young man with active or convalescent COVID-19.

The chain combines TRBV5-6 with TRBJ2-5, with D uncertain. Germline loops: CDR1 SGHDT, CDR2 YYEEEE. The V end lost 0 bases, the J end lost 5 bases, and 2 bases lay between the germline ends. The CDR3 sequence is 11 residues long. CDR3 loop: CASSLAETQYF. The DNA for the CDR3 is TGTGCCAGCAGCTTGGCGGAGACCCAGTACTTC.

The chain combines TRBV5-6 with TRBJ2-3; 10 nucleotides line up with TRBD1. The J segment lost 6 bases and the V segment lost 3 bases, leaving 7 bases of the junction unmatched. Germline V gene data show CDR1 as SGHDT and CDR2 as YYEEEE. This CDR3 has 15 residues. CDR3 sequence: CASSYGTGEVDTQYF. CDR3 DNA: TGTGCCAGCAGCTACGGGACAGGGGAAGTGGATACGCAGTATTTT.

The chain joins TRBV4-1 to TRBJ2-7; TRBD1 aligns across 9 bases. The germline CDR1 and CDR2 sequences are MGHRA and YSYEKL. The length of the CDR3 is 15 residues. Germline trimming cut 1 base from V and 2 bases from J; bases unmatched to any gene: 3. CDR3 nucleotide sequence: TGCGCCAGCAGCCAAGTGGGGACAGGGCCCTACGAGCAGTACTTC. Its protein is CASSQVGTGPYEQYF.

The gene calls are TRBV28 and TRBJ2-1; 9 nucleotides match TRBD2. Germline V CDR1 and CDR2: MDHEN, SYDVKM. V dropped 7 bases and J dropped 3; count of bases not matched to a gene: 7. This CDR3 contains 15 residues. The CDR3 here is CASTGSGGRYNEQFF. In DNA, the CDR3 is TGTGCCAGCACCGGTAGCGGGGGCCGCTACAATGAGCAGTTCTTC.

This rearrangement joins TRBV5-1 to TRBJ2-7; 12 nucleotides match TRBD2. The V gene end was trimmed by 0 bases and the J gene end by 7 bases; junction bases not matched to a gene: 5. The CDR3 loop spans 15 amino acids. Germline V lookup: CDR1 SGHRS, CDR2 YFSETQ. This CDR3 is CASSLALAGGEEQYF. CDR3 DNA sequence: TGCGCCAGCAGCTTGGCACTAGCGGGAGGAGAGGAGCAGTACTTC.

This chain uses TRBV7-9 with TRBJ1-3; 9 positions agree with TRBD1. Trimming cost V 5 bases and J 5 bases; bases outside gene matches: 7. CDR1 is SEHNR and CDR2 is FQNEAQ in the germline V gene (reference sequence). CDR3 length equals 15 residues. Here the CDR3 DNA reads TGTGCCAGCAGCCCAGGGACAGGGCGGAGAAACACCATATATTTT. Its protein is CASSPGTGRRNTIYF.

V usage is TRBV2 and J usage is TRBJ2-2; 8 bases agree with TRBD1. CDR1 SNHLY and CDR2 FYNNEI come from the germline V gene. V gave up 10 bases and J gave up 3 bases; unmatched junction bases: 13. This CDR3 has 16 residues. The CDR3 DNA reads as TGTGCCACATACCCCCTGGACAGGGTGGACACCGGGGAGCTGTTTTTT. As protein: CATYPLDRVDTGELFF.

This chain links TRBV19 with TRBJ1-5; 9 nucleotides line up with TRBD1. Germline CDR1 reads LNHDA; CDR2 reads SQIVND (reference sequence). The V segment lost 9 bases and the J segment 7 bases; nucleotides outside the gene matches: 13. The CDR3 length is 15 residues. The CDR3 here is CASTTPGQGGQPQHF. The CDR3 region has the DNA TGTGCCAGCACCACCCCGGGACAGGGAGGGCAGCCCCAGCATTTT.